This TCR beta chain was obtained from a study of T cells in Graves' hyperthyroidism and ophthalmopathy. There were TCR beta CDR3 regions amplified from RNA transcripts. Carried out on the TCR CDR3, a first-round RT-PCR used the HTBI primer set. One entry per CDR3 protein results from TCRdb running MiXCR on the multiplex PCR reads. The sample lists 700,000 or so distinct CDR3 sequences, about a sixth occurring once. CDR3 length: 13 residues. CDR1 is SQVTM and CDR2 is ANQGSEA in the germline V gene. The trim removed 4 bases at V and 2 bases at J, leaving 2 bases unmatched. The TCR comes from a man aged 18 to 29 with Graves' hyperthyroidism. This rearrangement joins TRBV29-1 to TRBJ1-5; 7 bases agree with TRBD1. The sequenced sample consisted of blood. The CDR3 loop is CSVAGGGNQPQHF. The CDR3 coding sequence is TGCAGCGTTGCAGGGGGGGGCAATCAGCCCCAGCATTTT.